One and the same sample provided the 32 T cell receptor beta chains below, sequenced in a study of OX40 agonist ivuxolimab in advanced cancers. Only in-frame clones appear in the TCRdb table, and some are missing; sequencing was by immunoSEQ multiplex PCR. The sample shows approximately 76,000 clones, about 88% of them seen only once. The sample here was CD4+ or CD8+ T cells sorted from blood, taken in a trial of the OX40 agonist ivuxolimab. Receptors were obtained from an adult with an advanced solid tumor such as melanoma, head and neck, liver or kidney cancer.

V gene TRBV6-5 combines with J gene TRBJ2-7; 10 nucleotides agree with TRBD2. The germline V gene has CDR1 MNHEY and CDR2 SVGAGI. The V gene end was trimmed by 1 base and the J gene end by 5 bases; junction bases not matched to a gene: 8. This CDR3 comprises 16 residues. The CDR3 reads CASSYWGLATMNEQYF. The CDR3 DNA reads as TGTGCCAGCAGTTACTGGGGACTAGCGACCATGAACGAGCAGTACTTC.

The CDR3 loop reads CASSYTGLAKNIQYF. In DNA, the CDR3 is TGTGCCAGCAGTTATACCGGGTTAGCCAAAAACATTCAGTACTTC. The V gene is TRBV6-6, the J gene TRBJ2-4; D is ambiguous. The V end was cut by 3 bases, the J end by 0 bases, with 9 bases between. The CDR3 is 15 residues long. Germline V CDR1 and CDR2: MNHNY, SVGAGI (reference sequence).

The chain recombines TRBV2 with TRBJ1-6; 9 nucleotides match TRBD1. Germline CDR1 reads SNHLY; CDR2 reads FYNNEI. CDR3 length: 14 residues. Trimming took 6 bases from V and 7 from J; bases not matched to a gene: 4. For the CDR3, the DNA is TGTGCCAGCAGGGGTGGACAGGGGAATTCACCCCTCCACTTT. Its protein product is CASRGGQGNSPLHF. Together with reference TRBV2 and TRBJ1-6, the CDR3 gives the full variable domain: EPEVTQTPSHQVTQMGQEVILRCVPISNHLYFYWYRQILGQKVEFLVSFYNNEISEKSEIFDDQFSVERPDGSNFTLKIRSTKLEDSAMYFCASRGGQGNSPLHFGNGTRLTVT.

The chain is built from TRBV30 and TRBJ2-1, with 12 bases fitting TRBD2. The germline CDR1 and CDR2 sequences are GTSNPN and SVGIG (reference sequence). The trim removed 0 bases at V and 8 bases at J, leaving 8 bases unmatched. There are 16 residues in the CDR3. The CDR3 sequence is CAWSVFVLAGGDEQFF. The CDR3 DNA reads TGTGCCTGGAGTGTATTTGTACTAGCGGGAGGTGATGAGCAGTTCTTC.

V gene TRBV5-6 combines with J gene TRBJ2-3; D not resolved. Trimming left V 0 bases short and J 2 bases short, with 7 bases between. CDR1 and CDR2 from the germline V gene are SGHDT and YYEEEE. The CDR3 is 14 amino acids. The CDR3 is CASSLDRDTDTQYF. CDR3 DNA sequence: TGTGCCAGCAGCTTGGATCGAGACACAGATACGCAGTATTTT.

This chain uses TRBV25-1 with TRBJ1-1, with unresolved D. V was pared by 9 bases and J by 4 bases, with 12 bases between. Germline loops: CDR1 MGHDK, CDR2 SYGVNS. The CDR3 is 12 residues long. The CDR3 DNA is TGTGCCAGTACAAGGGCAGGCACTGAAGCTTTCTTT. It translates to CASTRAGTEAFF.

This clone was counted a few times. The gene calls are TRBV19 and TRBJ2-5, with D tentatively TRBD1 or TRBD2 (6 bases each). V shed 5 bases and J shed 5 bases, with 12 bases lying between them. The CDR3 loop spans 13 amino acids. The germline gives CDR1 LNHDA, CDR2 SQIVND (reference sequence). The CDR3 loop is CASSPGGEETQYF. CDR3 nucleotides: TGTGCCAGTAGTCCCGGGGGCGAGGAGACCCAGTACTTC.

As for this clone: Germline and junction disagree at one end, which may indicate a read error. The CDR3 DNA reads TGTGCCAGCAGTTACTCGACCCGGGAGGACCCCACAGATACGCAGTATTTT. Its protein product is CASSYSTREDPTDTQYF. V and J are TRBV6-4 and TRBJ2-3; 7 positions agree with TRBD2. There are 17 residues in the CDR3. In germline, CDR1 is MRHNA, CDR2 SNTAGT.

J is TRBJ2-1 and V is TRBV6-1; 8 positions match TRBD2. Unmatched junction bases numbered 8, after V lost 7 bases and J lost 3 bases. The CDR3 has 15 residues. In germline, CDR1 is MNHNS, CDR2 SASEGT. CDR3: CASIKVAGNYNEQFF. The CDR3 nucleotides are TGTGCCAGCATAAAGGTAGCGGGAAACTACAATGAGCAGTTCTTC.

With regard to this clone: Other DNA sequences within the sample encode an identical CDR3. The V call is TRBV14, the J call TRBJ2-7; D not certain. V lost 3 bases, J lost 4 bases, and 10 bases lay in between. CDR3 length: 13 residues. Per germline, CDR1 SGHDN and CDR2 FVKESK. CDR3 loop: CASSQDNTYEQYF. The CDR3 region has the DNA TGTGCCAGCAGCCAGGATAACACGTACGAGCAGTACTTC.

The chain uses TRBV2 and TRBJ2-5; tentative D call: TRBD1 (6 bases). The V gene lost 2 bases and the J gene lost 0 bases, with 10 bases spanning the gap. The CDR3 extends over 15 amino acids. Germline-derived CDR1 and CDR2 are SNHLY and FYNNEI. The CDR3 region is CASSEQGQYQETQYF. The CDR3 DNA is TGTGCCAGCAGTGAACAGGGGCAGTACCAAGAGACCCAGTACTTC.

This rearrangement joins TRBV27 to TRBJ2-5; D unclear. Trimming pared 3 bases from V and 6 bases from J, leaving 11 bases between. There are 13 residues in the CDR3. The germline CDR1 and CDR2 sequences are MNHEY and SMNVEV (reference sequence). The CDR3 loop reads CASSFWARQTQYF. In DNA form, the CDR3 reads TGTGCCAGCAGTTTTTGGGCTAGACAGACCCAGTACTTC.

The chain employs TRBV18 and TRBJ1-1; D is uncertain. The CDR3 has 13 residues. Germline CDR1 and CDR2: KGHSH and LQKENI. V gave up 4 bases and J gave up 7 bases, with 13 bases separating them. CDR3 in amino acids: CASSQHREDEAFF. CDR3 bases: TGTGCCAGCTCACAACACCGGGAGGATGAAGCTTTCTTT.

The gene calls are TRBV2 and TRBJ2-2; the D call may be TRBD1 or TRBD2 (6 bases each). V was trimmed by 4 bases and J by 4 bases, leaving 10 bases between them. The V gene's germline CDR1 is SNHLY and CDR2 FYNNEI. This CDR3 comprises 14 residues. Here the CDR3 DNA reads TGTGCCAGCAGTGCACAGGGAGGCACCGGGGAGCTGTTTTTT. Its translation is CASSAQGGTGELFF.

The genes are TRBV11-2 and TRBJ1-4; D is possibly TRBD1 (6 bases). V shed 4 bases and J shed 3 bases, with 15 bases lying between them. Germline V gene sequence: CDR1 SGHAT, CDR2 FQNNGV. The CDR3 contains 16 residues. The CDR3 loop reads CASSSEGTLPNEKLFF. CDR3 bases: TGTGCCAGCAGCTCAGAAGGGACACTACCTAATGAAAAACTGTTTTTT.

The gene calls are TRBV5-6 and TRBJ2-2; D is tentatively TRBD1 or TRBD2 (5 bases each). This CDR3 is 14 amino acids long. The germline V gene encodes CDR1 SGHDT and CDR2 YYEEEE. Between the trimmed V and J ends, which lost 1 base and 4 bases, there was a span of 8 bases. CDR3 sequence reads: CASSLWGSTGELFF. The DNA of the CDR3 is TGTGCCAGCAGCTTGTGGGGGAGCACCGGGGAGCTGTTTTTT. The full variable domain, its missing parts supplied by reference TRBV5-6 and TRBJ2-2, is DAGVTQSPTHLIKTRGQQVTLRCSPKSGHDTVSWYQQALGQGPQFIFQYYEEEERQRGNFPDRFSGHQFPNYSSELNVNALLLGDSALYLCASSLWGSTGELFFGEGSRLTVL.

This clone was seen a few times. The chain links TRBV11-1 to TRBJ1-6; a weak D match, TRBD1 (5 bases). Germline-derived CDR1 and CDR2 are SGHAT and FQDESV (reference sequence). The CDR3 loop spans 14 amino acids. With 2 bases removed from V and 12 bases from J, the gap between germline ends came to 14 bases. The DNA for the CDR3 is TGTGCCAGCAGCTTACAGGGCACTCAGCGACCCCTCCACTTT. Protein sequence: CASSLQGTQRPLHF.

V and J are TRBV5-1 and TRBJ2-3; 15 positions agree with TRBD2. V lost 4 bases and J lost 6; bases outside the gene matches: 6. Germline values: CDR1 SGHRS, CDR2 YFSETQ. The CDR3 has 16 residues. The CDR3 sequence is CASSLGLAGGSDTQYF. CDR3 coding DNA: TGCGCCAGCAGCCTGGGACTAGCGGGAGGTAGTGATACGCAGTATTTT.

This sequence joins TRBV19 and TRBJ1-5; TRBD1 is a possible D gene (5 bases). The germline gives CDR1 LNHDA, CDR2 SQIVND (reference sequence). V was trimmed by 2 bases and J by 6 bases, leaving 14 bases between them. The CDR3 sequence is 15 residues long. The CDR3 protein is CASSIRQVGGQPQHF. The CDR3 region has the DNA TGTGCCAGTAGTATACGCCAGGTTGGGGGTCAGCCCCAGCATTTT.

The rearrangement uses TRBV7-9 and TRBJ1-2, with TRBD1 matching 10 bases. Germline loops: CDR1 SEHNR, CDR2 FQNEAQ (reference sequence). The CDR3 consists of 15 residues. The ends lost 5 bases at V and 2 bases at J; junction bases unmatched: 5. This CDR3 is CASSLGQGVNYGYTF. In DNA, the CDR3 is TGTGCCAGCAGCCTCGGACAGGGGGTAAACTATGGCTACACCTTC.

The V gene is TRBV2, the J gene TRBJ2-5, with a possible D match to TRBD2 (5 bases). The V end lost 7 bases, the J end lost 3 bases, and 12 bases lay between the germline ends. The CDR3 contains 13 residues. CDR1 SNHLY and CDR2 FYNNEI come from the germline V gene. The CDR3 DNA reads TGTGCCAGCAATCGGGATAGGGAAGAGACCCAGTACTTC. It is translated as CASNRDREETQYF.

The V call is TRBV15, the J call TRBJ1-1; 7 bases are a match to TRBD1. This CDR3 spans 13 amino acids. Trimming removed 3 bases from V and 6 bases from J; junction bases left unmatched: 4. Looked up from germline, CDR1 is LNHNV and CDR2 is YYDKDF (reference sequence). CDR3 DNA: TGTGCCACCAGCAGTCACAGGGGCGCTGAAGCTTTCTTT. Translation gives CATSSHRGAEAFF. Variable domain in full (rest from reference TRBV15 and TRBJ1-1): DAMVIQNPRYQVTQFGKPVTLSCSQTLNHNVMYWYQQKSSQAPKLLFHYYDKDFNNEADTPDNFQSRRPNTSFCFLDIRSPGLGDTAMYLCATSSHRGAEAFFGQGTRLTVV.

The rearrangement uses TRBV7-9 and TRBJ2-3; D not certain. Per germline, CDR1 SEHNR and CDR2 FQNEAQ (reference sequence). Trimming stripped 1 base from V and 3 bases from J, with 8 bases between. The CDR3 runs to 14 residues. The CDR3 sequence: CASSLGAGTDTQYF. The CDR3 nucleotides read TGTGCCAGCAGCTTAGGGGCCGGAACAGATACGCAGTATTTT.

V and J are TRBV27 and TRBJ1-5, with D uncertain. Germline V gene sequence: CDR1 MNHEY, CDR2 SMNVEV (reference sequence). V was cut by 1 base and J by 0 bases, with 7 bases left in between. The CDR3 is made up of 15 amino acids. The CDR3 bases are TGTGCCAGCAGTTTATTACAGTATAGCAATCAGCCCCAGCATTTT. It specifies CASSLLQYSNQPQHF.

This chain connects TRBV7-8 to TRBJ1-1, with a possible D match to TRBD1 (6 bases). Trimming took off 0 bases at V and 7 bases at J, with 12 bases between the two ends. This CDR3 has 14 residues. Germline CDR1 and CDR2: SGHVS and FQNEAQ. The CDR3 DNA sequence: TGTGCCAGCAGCTTAGCGGGGGGGCCGGGTGAAGCTTTCTTT. It codes for CASSLAGGPGEAFF.

J is TRBJ2-1 and V is TRBV2, with TRBD1 matching 7 bases. Germline assignment: CDR1 SNHLY and CDR2 FYNNEI. The V gene end was trimmed by 7 bases and the J gene end by 0 bases; junction bases not matched to a gene: 6. The CDR3 sequence is 15 residues long. Here the CDR3 DNA reads TGTGCCAGCAACTTGGACAGGTCCTCCTACAATGAGCAGTTCTTC. It yields the protein CASNLDRSSYNEQFF.

This chain uses TRBV28 with TRBJ2-3, with unresolved D. Germline V gene sequence: CDR1 MDHEN, CDR2 SYDVKM. With 4 bases removed from V and 2 bases from J, the gap between germline ends came to 19 bases. This CDR3 spans 17 amino acids. CDR3 in amino acids: CASSSRPPVTITDTQYF. The CDR3 bases are TGTGCCAGCAGTTCTCGGCCCCCCGTTACTATCACAGATACGCAGTATTTT.

The CDR3 DNA reads as TGTGCCAGCAGTAAGCAAGAGACCCAGTACTTC. This encodes CASSKQETQYF. The chain joins TRBV2 to TRBJ2-5; D remains unclear. V was trimmed by 5 bases and J by 2 bases, leaving 3 bases between them. Germline CDR1 SNHLY, CDR2 FYNNEI. This CDR3 has 11 residues.

The chain has TRBV20-1 and TRBJ2-7; no reliable D call. Germline CDR1 DFQATT, CDR2 SNEGSKA (reference sequence). There are 11 residues in the CDR3. Trimming shortened V by 0 bases and J by 4 bases, and 4 bases separated the two germline ends. Here the CDR3 reads CSARDGYEQYF. The CDR3 DNA reads TGCAGTGCTAGAGACGGGTACGAGCAGTACTTC.

This chain joins TRBV5-1 and TRBJ1-1, with D perhaps TRBD1 (5 bases). Between the trimmed V and J ends, which lost 0 bases and 1 base, there was a span of 10 bases. Germline V gives CDR1 SGHRS, CDR2 YFSETQ. The CDR3 is made up of 15 amino acids. The CDR3 DNA reads as TGCGCCAGCAGCTTGGTTATGGGGGAGAACACTGAAGCTTTCTTT. Translating it yields CASSLVMGENTEAFF.

This clone is a singleton in its sample. This chain joins TRBV7-2 and TRBJ2-1; 9 bases are shared with TRBD1. J gave up 7 bases and V 5 bases, and 9 bases lay outside the gene matches. The CDR3 contains 15 residues. Germline V lookup: CDR1 SGHTA, CDR2 FQGNSA. CDR3 protein: CASSPGTGIRNEQFF. In DNA, the CDR3 is TGTGCCAGCAGCCCCGGGACAGGGATCAGGAATGAGCAGTTCTTC.

This chain links TRBV7-9 with TRBJ2-7; 8 bases line up with TRBD1. The ends lost 5 bases at V and 0 bases at J; junction bases unmatched: 6. CDR3 length: 15 amino acids. Germline CDR1 SEHNR, CDR2 FQNEAQ (reference sequence). The CDR3 is CASSPRDRSSYEQYF. DNA for the CDR3: TGTGCCAGCAGCCCCCGGGACAGGAGCTCCTACGAGCAGTACTTC.